These 19 T cell receptor beta chains share one sample of origin, sequenced in a study of Graves' ophthalmopathy and Graves' hyperthyroidism. Researchers took RNA transcripts and amplified TCR beta CDR3 regions from them. An opening RT-PCR round employed HTBI primers and preceded a second-round multiplex PCR. One entry per CDR3 protein results from TCRdb running MiXCR on the multiplex PCR reads. The sample lists hundreds of thousands of distinct CDR3 sequences, 20% to 25% occurring once. Specimen: peripheral blood. Every receptor here comes from a woman in her fifties or sixties with Graves' ophthalmopathy.

As regards this clonotype: This clone may be a read error of a much larger clone one base away. This chain joins TRBV12-3 or TRBV12-4 and TRBJ2-7; D is possibly TRBD1 or TRBD2 (5 bases each). This CDR3 contains 16 residues. The CDR3 coding sequence is TGTGCCAGCAGTGGAGGTCCGGGGACGGGCTCCTACGAGCAGCACTTC. Amino acids: CASSGGPGTGSYEQHF.

Ten or more counts support this clonotype. The J gene is TRBJ1-6, the V gene TRBV6-2 or TRBV6-3; D may be TRBD1 (5 bases). In germline, CDR1 is MNHEY, CDR2 SVGEGT. The CDR3 consists of 21 residues. V lost 0 bases and J lost 5, with 26 bases in between. DNA for the CDR3: TGTGCCAGCAGTTACTCGTCAGGGAGCCTATTCAGCCACGGGAATAATTCACCCCTCCACTTT. It yields the protein CASSYSSGSLFSHGNNSPLHF.

At least ten counts were recorded for this clonotype. The gene calls are TRBV30 and TRBJ1-6; D uncertain. The CDR3 covers 13 residues. Trimming removed 3 bases from V and 6 bases from J, with 9 bases in between. CDR1 is GTSNPN and CDR2 is SVGIG in the germline V gene (reference sequence). CDR3 region: CAWSPRGNSPLHF. In DNA, the CDR3 is TGTGCCTGGAGCCCTCGGGGTAATTCACCCCTCCACTTT.

The table lists this clonotype with many counts. CDR3: CSAETGTGEYEQYF. Written as DNA, the CDR3 is TGCAGTGCTGAGACAGGGACAGGGGAGTACGAGCAGTACTTC. This chain joins TRBV20-1 and TRBJ2-7; 10 bases match TRBD1. This CDR3 comprises 14 residues. J gave up 4 bases and V 5 bases, and 8 bases lay outside the gene matches. Germline-derived CDR1 and CDR2 are DFQATT and SNEGSKA (reference sequence).

This clonotype has a single count. The chain recombines TRBV30 with TRBJ1-1; D call uncertain. CDR1 and CDR2 from the germline V gene are GTSNPN and SVGIG (reference sequence). The CDR3 runs 13 residues. V lost 4 bases and J lost 0, with 9 bases in between. The chain's CDR3 is CAWIRRVNTEAFF. As DNA, the CDR3 is TGTGCCTGGATTCGCCGGGTGAACACTGAAGCTTTCTTT.

The chain joins TRBV19 to TRBJ2-5, with 10 bases that match TRBD2. J lost 4 bases, V lost 6 bases, and 8 bases had no gene match. The CDR3 runs 15 residues. Looked up from germline, CDR1 is LNHDA and CDR2 is SQIVND (reference sequence). CDR3 in amino acids: CASRTASGSVETQYF. Here the CDR3 DNA reads TGTGCCAGTAGGACAGCTAGCGGGAGTGTAGAGACCCAGTACTTC.

The rearrangement uses TRBV15 and TRBJ1-2, with D tentatively TRBD1 (5 bases). V shed 2 bases and J shed 7 bases, with 17 bases lying between them. Germline CDR1 and CDR2: LNHNV and YYDKDF (reference sequence). This CDR3 has 15 amino acids. The CDR3 loop is CATSRTRTGLRGYTF. The CDR3 nucleotides are TGTGCCACCAGCAGAACGAGGACGGGACTTCGTGGCTACACCTTC.

This clonotype was observed at least ten times. The genes are TRBV12-3 or TRBV12-4 and TRBJ2-7; D unclear. V was cut by 6 bases and J by 2 bases, with 8 bases left in between. This CDR3 is 12 amino acids long. The chain's CDR3 is CASSPSAYEQYF. In nucleotides, the CDR3 is TGTGCCAGCAGCCCTTCCGCCTACGAGCAGTACTTC.

This clonotype showed up many times. This chain links TRBV19 with TRBJ1-1, with D possibly being TRBD1 (6 bases). This CDR3 spans 14 amino acids. Germline lookup yields CDR1 LNHDA and CDR2 SQIVND (reference sequence). V lost 9 bases to trimming and J lost 1 base, with 15 bases between them. CDR3 sequence: CASLITGKNTEAFF. In DNA, the CDR3 is TGTGCCAGCCTAATTACAGGGAAGAACACTGAAGCTTTCTTT.

This clonotype was picked up many times. The gene calls are TRBV27 and TRBJ2-7, with 9 bases identical to TRBD1. The junction had 8 bases not matched to a gene; V was cut back by 5 bases and J by 6 bases. This CDR3 region has 14 residues. Germline-derived CDR1 and CDR2 are MNHEY and SMNVEV (reference sequence). The CDR3, as DNA: TGTGCCAGCAGTCCACGGGACAGGGTTGGCGAGCAGTACTTC. Translating gives CASSPRDRVGEQYF.

This clonotype was seen at least ten times. The chain links TRBV14 to TRBJ1-6; D might be TRBD1 (6 bases). The CDR3 has 17 residues. V was cut by 3 bases and J by 3 bases, with 15 bases left in between. Germline assignment: CDR1 SGHDN and CDR2 FVKESK. The chain's CDR3 is CASSHLTTGLYNSPLHF. The CDR3 nucleotides read TGTGCCAGCAGCCACCTAACTACAGGGCTCTATAATTCACCCCTCCACTTT.

In this sample, this clonotype turned up once. The chain links TRBV6-5 to TRBJ2-7; D is unclear. The CDR3 sequence is 13 residues long. Trimming took off 3 bases at V and 3 bases at J, with 9 bases between the two ends. CDR1 and CDR2 (germline): MNHEY, SVGAGI. In nucleotides, the CDR3 is TGTGCCAGCAGTTATCAAAGAGGCTACGAGCAGTACTTC. Protein: CASSYQRGYEQYF.

The chain links TRBV6-1 to TRBJ1-6; the match to TRBD1 covers 7 bases. V lost 6 bases, J lost 5 bases, and 7 bases stayed unmatched. Looked up from germline, CDR1 is MNHNS and CDR2 is SASEGT. The CDR3 runs 15 residues. The CDR3 spells CASRPTGANNSPLHF. The CDR3 DNA reads TGTGCCAGCAGGCCTACAGGGGCAAATAATTCACCCCTCCACTTT.

This clonotype was seen repeatedly, ten times or more. The chain employs TRBV10-3 and TRBJ2-7; the D is unclear. This CDR3 is built from 14 residues. The ends were cut back, 10 bases at V and 1 base at J, with 17 bases in the middle. Germline CDR1 ENHRY, CDR2 SYGVKD. The CDR3 DNA follows: TGTGCCACCGCCTTAGAGGCGAAGTCCTACGAGCAGTACTTC. Its translation: CATALEAKSYEQYF.

This clonotype has at least ten counts. The rearrangement uses TRBV7-2 and TRBJ2-7; 10 bases align to TRBD1. V was pared by 3 bases and J by 9 bases, with 11 bases of the junction left unmatched. Germline CDR1 and CDR2: SGHTA and FQGNSA. The CDR3 covers 15 residues. CDR3 residues: CASSFRDRGPGVQYF. The CDR3 bases are TGTGCCAGCAGCTTCCGGGACAGGGGCCCTGGGGTGCAGTACTTC. The full variable domain, completed using reference TRBV7-2 and TRBJ2-7, is GAGVSQSPSNKVTEKGKDVELRCDPISGHTALYWYRQSLGQGLEFLIYFQGNSAPDKSGLPSDRFSAERTGGSVSTLTIQRTQQEDSAVYLCASSFRDRGPGVQYFGPGTRLTVT.

This clonotype was counted many times. The gene calls are TRBV6-5 and TRBJ2-5; D not resolved. CDR3 size: 13 residues. The V and J ends lost 0 bases and 5 bases respectively, with 7 bases between them. The germline gives CDR1 MNHEY, CDR2 SVGAGI. This chain's CDR3 is CASSYSGWETQYF. The CDR3 DNA sequence: TGTGCCAGCAGTTACTCGGGGTGGGAGACCCAGTACTTC.

V gene TRBV6-5 combines with J gene TRBJ1-1, with a possible D match to TRBD1 (5 bases). Trimming shortened V by 4 bases and J by 11 bases, and 20 bases separated the two germline ends. The germline CDR1 and CDR2 sequences are MNHEY and SVGAGI. The CDR3 extends over 14 amino acids. In nucleotides, the CDR3 is TGTGCCAGCAGTTCACAGGTCGGGGCTGGAGAGGCTTTCTTT. Protein sequence: CASSSQVGAGEAFF.

This clonotype was counted many times. V and J are TRBV29-1 and TRBJ2-5; D assignment may be TRBD1 or TRBD2 (5 bases each). The V gene's germline CDR1 is SQVTM and CDR2 ANQGSEA. The CDR3 is 13 amino acids. V shed 0 bases and J shed 7 bases, with 12 bases lying between them. DNA of the CDR3: TGCAGCGTTGAAGAGGAAGTTGGGGGGACCCAGTACTTC. Its protein product is CSVEEEVGGTQYF.

This clonotype has more than one count but fewer than ten. The CDR3 does not close with the conserved phenylalanine or tryptophan, likely indicating a read error. The rearrangement joins TRBV20-1 to TRBJ1-2; D not certain. Deletions cut 0 bases from V and 8 bases from J, with 25 bases between. The CDR3 totals 17 residues. CDR1 DFQATT and CDR2 SNEGSKA come from the germline V gene (reference sequence). CDR3: CSARDGSTAARDSGYTL. CDR3 bases: TGCAGTGCTAGAGATGGGAGTACAGCCGCAAGGGATTCGGGCTACACCCTC.